The 6 T cell receptor beta chains reported below all come from one sample, sequenced in a study of blood T cell repertoires in COVID-19. Data came from immunoSEQ multiplex PCR; TCRdb stores just in-frame clones and leaves some out. The table includes tens of thousands of clones, around 87% detected once. Sequenced input: peripheral blood. The receptors were gathered from a man aged 35-49 years with active COVID-19.

The chain employs TRBV7-6 and TRBJ2-2; D gene unclear. The CDR3 loop spans 17 amino acids. Trimming pared 1 base from V and 0 bases from J, leaving 12 bases between. Germline V gene data show CDR1 as SGHVS and CDR2 as FNYEAQ. Here the CDR3 reads CASSLEAPRSNTGELFF. DNA for the CDR3: TGTGCCAGCAGCTTAGAGGCGCCGCGGTCGAACACCGGGGAGCTGTTTTTT. Based on the CDR3 plus reference TRBV7-6 and TRBJ2-2, the full variable domain is GAGVSQSPRYKVTKRGQDVALRCDPISGHVSLYWYRQALGQGPEFLTYFNYEAQQDKSGLPNDRFSAERPEGSISTLTIQRTEQRDSAMYRCASSLEAPRSNTGELFFGEGSRLTVL.

This clone was found once. V gene TRBV11-2 combines with J gene TRBJ2-7; D gene ambiguous. The CDR3 is made up of 12 amino acids. Trimming removed 5 bases at V and 2 bases at J, with 7 bases between. Germline V lookup: CDR1 SGHAT, CDR2 FQNNGV. The chain's CDR3 is CASSPATYEQYF. In DNA form, the CDR3 reads TGTGCCAGCAGCCCAGCGACCTACGAGCAGTACTTC.

The rearrangement links TRBV30 to TRBJ2-1; TRBD1 matches 7 bases. V lost 3 bases and J lost 4; bases outside the gene matches: 3. Germline assignment: CDR1 GTSNPN and CDR2 SVGIG (reference sequence). The CDR3 is made up of 13 amino acids. CDR3 in amino acids: CAWRRGQYNEQFF. The CDR3 nucleotides are TGTGCCTGGAGAAGGGGGCAATACAATGAGCAGTTCTTC.

The V gene is TRBV5-8, the J gene TRBJ2-2, with D perhaps matching TRBD1 (5 bases). The CDR3 length is 15 residues. Germline-derived CDR1 and CDR2 are SGHTS and YDEGEE. Trimming took off 0 bases at V and 3 bases at J, with 9 bases between the two ends. The CDR3 region has the DNA TGTGCCAGCAGCTTGGAGGGGCTAGACACCGGGGAGCTGTTTTTT. It specifies CASSLEGLDTGELFF.

The chain is built from TRBV5-1 and TRBJ1-3, with D perhaps TRBD1 (5 bases). V dropped 0 bases and J dropped 4 bases, with 8 bases sitting between them. The CDR3 is made up of 14 amino acids. Germline CDR1 is SGHRS and CDR2 is YFSETQ. CDR3 sequence reads: CASSLGDYGNTIYF. CDR3 sequence (DNA): TGCGCCAGCAGCTTGGGGGACTACGGAAACACCATATATTTT.

The chain is built from TRBV10-1 and TRBJ1-2; 8 bases agree with TRBD1. In germline, CDR1 is WNHNN, CDR2 SYGVQD (reference sequence). V shed 2 bases, J shed 10 bases, and the junction held 6 bases outside the gene matches. The CDR3 covers 13 residues. CDR3: CASSEGRQGAYTF. DNA for the CDR3: TGCGCCAGCAGTGAGGGGCGGCAGGGGGCCTACACCTTC.